This T cell receptor (beta chain) came from a study of blood T cell repertoires in COVID-19. Study overall: PBMCs, B-cell-depleted T cells, or T cells were the source of the cDNA or gDNA that made up the material.

Germline V gene data show CDR1 as LNHDA and CDR2 as SQIVND (reference sequence). V was trimmed by 5 bases and J by 1 base, leaving 9 bases between them. CDR3 length: 14 residues. The assay was immunoSEQ multiplex PCR, and TCRdb's table has in-frame clones only and misses some. The sample includes 310,000 or so clones, roughly 89% of them seen just once. Sequencing used PBMCs or T cells enriched from blood (not recorded which). This TCR was sampled from a woman in her late teens or twenties with acute COVID-19. The chain joins TRBV19 to TRBJ1-5; maybe TRBD1 (6 bases). CDR3 in amino acids: CASSGRGSNQPQHF. The CDR3 nucleotides read TGTGCCAGTAGTGGAAGGGGGAGCAATCAGCCCCAGCATTTT.